The 2 T cell receptor beta chains presented below share a single source sample, sequenced in a study of blood T cell repertoires in COVID-19. Assay: immunoSEQ multiplex PCR; the TCRdb copy retains only in-frame clones and omits some. The table shows roughly 30,000 clones, with 85% occurring only once. What was sequenced was peripheral blood. These receptors were taken from a human donor with acute or convalescent COVID-19. The donor label of this sample is uncertain.

V gene TRBV19 combines with J gene TRBJ1-1, with 7 bases aligning to TRBD1. This CDR3 is built from 13 residues. The V gene's germline CDR1 is LNHDA and CDR2 SQIVND (reference sequence). J was trimmed by 7 bases and V by 3 bases; bases with no gene match: 5. The CDR3 DNA follows: TGTGCCAGTAGTATCTCCCGGACAGGTGAAGCTTTCTTT. Protein: CASSISRTGEAFF.

Only a few counts were recorded for this clone. This chain connects TRBV10-2 to TRBJ1-1; 8 bases line up with TRBD1. This CDR3 has 15 amino acids. Trimming removed 4 bases from V and 4 bases from J; junction bases left unmatched: 8. CDR1 is WSHSY and CDR2 is SAAADI in the germline V gene. CDR3 coding DNA: TGCGCCAGCAGTGGCCCCGACAGGGGAATCACTGAAGCTTTCTTT. This translates into CASSGPDRGITEAFF.